These T cell receptor beta chains were read from a single sample in a study of blood T cell repertoires in COVID-19. Assay used: immunoSEQ multiplex PCR; TCRdb lists only in-frame clones, some missing. The profile covers around 150,000 clones, with about nine tenths appearing a single time and around 4% taken by the ten largest. The sample consisted of peripheral blood. The receptors stem from a woman aged 55-69 years with active or convalescent COVID-19. Both conserved end residues are part of each CDR3. The D gene is left open where the match is weak. Clone size is not always given. Where it is, it says once, few, many or a class for expanded clones.

V gene,clone size,J gene,D gene,CDR3 DNA,CDR3 protein
TRBV10-3,.,TRBJ1-1,.,TGTGCCACCTTTGGAGGGTCAGATGAAGCTTTCTTT,CATFGGSDEAFF
TRBV6-6,many,TRBJ2-3,.,TGTGCCAGCAGTAGCCCGAGGGGGGGAACAGATACGCAGTATTTT,CASSSPRGGTDTQYF
TRBV7-6,.,TRBJ1-1,.,TGTGCCAGCAGCTTAAGCGTGAACACTGAAGCTTTCTTT,CASSLSVNTEAFF
TRBV7-2,.,TRBJ2-7,TRBD1,TGTGCCAGCAGCTTAGCGCGGGCAGGGGGTAGGTACGAGCAGTACTTC,CASSLARAGGRYEQYF
TRBV5-5,.,TRBJ1-2,.,TGTGCCAGCAGCTCCGGGGCTAACTATGGCTACACCTTC,CASSSGANYGYTF
TRBV2,once,TRBJ1-2,TRBD1,TGTGCCAGCACCGGCTTACAGGGGGCGGGTGGCTACACCTTC,CASTGLQGAGGYTF
TRBV12-5,.,TRBJ2-5,TRBD2,TGTGCTAGTGGTTTGGCCCGACTAGCGGGGGGGATAGAGACCCAGTACTTC,CASGLARLAGGIETQYF
TRBV30,.,TRBJ2-7,.,TGTGCCTGGAGTCCACATAGGGGGTACGAGCAGTACTTC,CAWSPHRGYEQYF
TRBV11-2,.,TRBJ2-7,TRBD1,TGTGCCAGCAGTAGAGGGACAGGACCAACCTACGAGCAGTACTTC,CASSRGTGPTYEQYF
TRBV4-3,.,TRBJ2-7,TRBD2,TGCGCCAGCAGCCAGTCCGCCGGGACTAGCGGGGGGCACTACGAGCAGTACTTC,CASSQSAGTSGGHYEQYF
TRBV30,once,TRBJ1-2,TRBD1,TGTGCCTGGAACCCGGGACAGGGCAAGTATGGCTACACCTTC,CAWNPGQGKYGYTF
TRBV30,few,TRBJ1-5,.,TGTGCCTGGAGTGCCCAGGGCGATCAGCCCCAGCATTTT,CAWSAQGDQPQHF
TRBV4-3,.,TRBJ1-3,TRBD1,TGCGCCAGCAGCCAGACTGACAGGGCGGGAGGAAACACCATATATTTT,CASSQTDRAGGNTIYF
TRBV6-6,.,TRBJ1-5,.,TGTGCCAGCTTAATGGACAGCAACAATCAGCCCCAGCATTTT,CASLMDSNNQPQHF
TRBV7-2,once,TRBJ2-5,TRBD2,TGTGCCAGCAGCCCACGTCTCCCTAGCGGGGGCTACCAAGAGACCCAGTACTTC,CASSPRLPSGGYQETQYF
TRBV12-3/TRBV12-4,.,TRBJ1-6,.,TGTGCCAGCAGTGCCTACAGGGAAACCCTCCACTTT,CASSAYRETLHF
TRBV10-1,.,TRBJ2-6,TRBD1,TGCGCCAGCTGTACAGGGGGCGGAAGCTCTGGGGCCAACGTCCTGACTTTC,CASCTGGGSSGANVLTF
TRBV4-1,.,TRBJ1-1,.,TGCGCCAGCAGCCCTCCAAAATTCGGGGACACTGAAGCTTTCTTT,CASSPPKFGDTEAFF
TRBV15,few,TRBJ1-5,TRBD1,TGTGCCACCAGCAGACCAGGGGGCGGCAATCAGCCCCAGCATTTT,CATSRPGGGNQPQHF
TRBV9,.,TRBJ2-3,.,TGTGCCAGGGTGGGAGCAGATACGCAGTATTTT,CARVGADTQYF
TRBV5-6,.,TRBJ1-2,TRBD1,TGTGCCAGCAGCATACAGGGGAACTATGGCTACACCTTC,CASSIQGNYGYTF
TRBV2,.,TRBJ2-7,TRBD1,TGTGCCAGCATCGGACAGGGGACCTTTGGCGAGCAGTACTTC,CASIGQGTFGEQYF
TRBV6-5,.,TRBJ1-4,.,TGTGCCAGCAGTTACTCGTTTAACGGGGCTAATGAAAAACTGTTTTTT,CASSYSFNGANEKLFF